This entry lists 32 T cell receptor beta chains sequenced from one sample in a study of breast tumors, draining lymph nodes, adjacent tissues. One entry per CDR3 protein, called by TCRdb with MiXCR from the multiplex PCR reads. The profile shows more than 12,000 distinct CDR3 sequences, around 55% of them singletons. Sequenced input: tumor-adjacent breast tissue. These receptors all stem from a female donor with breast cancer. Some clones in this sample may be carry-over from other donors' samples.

CDR3 bases: TGTGCCAGCAGCTTAGGGGGGACAGGCGAAGAGACCCAGTACTTC. This encodes CASSLGGTGEETQYF. The chain joins TRBV7-6 to TRBJ2-5; the match to TRBD1 covers 8 bases. From germline, CDR1 is SGHVS and CDR2 FNYEAQ. CDR3 size: 15 residues. V shed 1 base, J shed 3 bases, and the junction held 4 bases outside the gene matches.

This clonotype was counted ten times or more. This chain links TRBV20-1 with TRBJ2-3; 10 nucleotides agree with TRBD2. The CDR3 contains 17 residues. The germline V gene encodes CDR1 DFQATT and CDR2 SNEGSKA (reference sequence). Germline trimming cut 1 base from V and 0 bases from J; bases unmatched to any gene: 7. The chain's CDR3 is CSARVASGSLSTDTQYF. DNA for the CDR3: TGCAGTGCTAGAGTCGCTAGCGGGAGCCTCAGCACAGATACGCAGTATTTT.

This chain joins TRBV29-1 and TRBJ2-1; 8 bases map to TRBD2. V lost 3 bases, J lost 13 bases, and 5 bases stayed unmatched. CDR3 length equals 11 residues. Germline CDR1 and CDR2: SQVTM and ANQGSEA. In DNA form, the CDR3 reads TGCAGCGTTGATTTGCGGGAGGCCCAGTTCTTC. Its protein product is CSVDLREAQFF.

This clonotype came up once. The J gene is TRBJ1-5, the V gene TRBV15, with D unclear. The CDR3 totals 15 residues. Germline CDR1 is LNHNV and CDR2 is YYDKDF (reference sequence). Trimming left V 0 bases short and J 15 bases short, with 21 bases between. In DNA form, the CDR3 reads TGTGCCACCAGCAGAGATGGGAATTCAGCGACGGAACGGCATTTT. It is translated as CATSRDGNSATERHF.

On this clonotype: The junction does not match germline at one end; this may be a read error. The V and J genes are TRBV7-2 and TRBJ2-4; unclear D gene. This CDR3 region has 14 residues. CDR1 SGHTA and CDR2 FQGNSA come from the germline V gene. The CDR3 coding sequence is TGTGCCAGCAGCTTAGCAATAGCCAAAAACATCCAGTGCTTC. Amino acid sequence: CASSLAIAKNIQCF. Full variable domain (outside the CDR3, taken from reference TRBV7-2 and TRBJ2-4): GAGVSQSPSNKVTEKGKDVELRCDPISGHTALYWYRQSLGQGLEFLIYFQGNSAPDKSGLPSDRFSAERTGGSVSTLTIQRTQQEDSAVYLCASSLAIAKNIQCFGAGTRLSVL.

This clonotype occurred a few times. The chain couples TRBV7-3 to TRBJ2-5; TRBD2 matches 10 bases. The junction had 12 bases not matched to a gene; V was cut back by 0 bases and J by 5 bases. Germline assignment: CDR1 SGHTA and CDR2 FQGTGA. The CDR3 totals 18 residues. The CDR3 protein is CASSLTGLSGGAGETQYF. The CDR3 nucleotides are TGTGCCAGCAGCTTAACCGGGCTCAGCGGGGGGGCCGGGGAGACCCAGTACTTC.

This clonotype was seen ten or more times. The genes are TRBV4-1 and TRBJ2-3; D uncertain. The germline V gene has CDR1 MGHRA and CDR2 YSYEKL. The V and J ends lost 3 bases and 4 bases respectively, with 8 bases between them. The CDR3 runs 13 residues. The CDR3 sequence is CASSHPPPDTQYF. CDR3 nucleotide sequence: TGCGCCAGCAGCCACCCACCGCCAGATACGCAGTATTTT.

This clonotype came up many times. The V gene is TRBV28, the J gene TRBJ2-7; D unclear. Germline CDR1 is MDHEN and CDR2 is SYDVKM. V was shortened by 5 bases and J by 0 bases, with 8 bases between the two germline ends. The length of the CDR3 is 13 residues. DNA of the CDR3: TGTGCCAGCAGTGCACAGCCCTCCTACGAGCAGTACTTC. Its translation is CASSAQPSYEQYF.

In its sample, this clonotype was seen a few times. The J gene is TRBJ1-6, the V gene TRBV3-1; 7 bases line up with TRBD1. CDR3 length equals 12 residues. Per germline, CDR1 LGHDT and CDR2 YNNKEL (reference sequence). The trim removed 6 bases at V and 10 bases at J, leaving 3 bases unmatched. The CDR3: CASRPGQSPLHF. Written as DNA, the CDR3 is TGTGCCAGCAGACCGGGACAGTCACCCCTCCACTTT. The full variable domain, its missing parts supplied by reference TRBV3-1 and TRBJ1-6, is DTAVSQTPKYLVTQMGNDKSIKCEQNLGHDTMYWYKQDSKKFLKIMFSYNNKELIINETVPNRFSPKSPDKAHLNLHINSLELGDSAVYFCASRPGQSPLHFGNGTRLTVT.

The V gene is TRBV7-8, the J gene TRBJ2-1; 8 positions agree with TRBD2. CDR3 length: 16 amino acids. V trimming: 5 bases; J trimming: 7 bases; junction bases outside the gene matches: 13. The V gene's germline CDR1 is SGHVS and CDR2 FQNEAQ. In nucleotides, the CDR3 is TGTGCCAGCAGCCTCGACGGAGCGGGAGTAGGGAATGAGCAGTTCTTC. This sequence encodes CASSLDGAGVGNEQFF.

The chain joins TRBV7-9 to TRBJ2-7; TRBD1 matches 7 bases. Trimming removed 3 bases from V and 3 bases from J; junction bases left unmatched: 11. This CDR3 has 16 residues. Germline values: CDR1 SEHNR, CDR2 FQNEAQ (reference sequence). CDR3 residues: CASSFIDGTENYEQYF. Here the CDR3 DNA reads TGTGCCAGCAGCTTCATCGACGGGACAGAAAACTACGAGCAGTACTTC.

Here the CDR3 reads CSAPGQGEGNTIYF. The CDR3 coding sequence is TGCAGTGCTCCCGGACAGGGAGAGGGAAACACCATATATTTT. The rearrangement uses TRBV20-1 and TRBJ1-3; 8 positions match TRBD1. Trimming at V came to 5 bases and at J to 4 bases, leaving 7 bases not matched to a gene. CDR3 length equals 14 residues. CDR1 and CDR2 (germline): DFQATT, SNEGSKA (reference sequence).

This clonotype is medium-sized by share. This CDR3 is CSARDGFGFGETQYF. The CDR3 DNA follows: TGCAGTGCTAGAGATGGTTTCGGGTTTGGAGAGACCCAGTACTTC. This rearrangement joins TRBV20-1 to TRBJ2-5; D remains ambiguous. Germline assignment: CDR1 DFQATT and CDR2 SNEGSKA (reference sequence). V was trimmed by 0 bases and J by 4 bases, leaving 15 bases between them. The CDR3 length is 15 residues.

The DNA for the CDR3 is TGCGCCAGCAGACCCGTGGGTGGTTCTGAAAAACTGTTTTTT. Protein product: CASRPVGGSEKLFF. V and J are TRBV5-1 and TRBJ1-4, with unresolved D. Per germline, CDR1 SGHRS and CDR2 YFSETQ. The V end was cut by 5 bases, the J end by 7 bases, with 15 bases between. This CDR3 is 14 amino acids long.

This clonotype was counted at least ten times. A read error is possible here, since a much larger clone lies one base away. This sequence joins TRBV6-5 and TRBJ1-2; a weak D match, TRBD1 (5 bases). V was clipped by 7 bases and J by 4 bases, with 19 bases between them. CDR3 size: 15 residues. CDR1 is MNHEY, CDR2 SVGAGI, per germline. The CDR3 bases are TGTGCCAGCACCCGTCCCAGGGTGTACGGCTATGGCTACACCTTC. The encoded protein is CASTRPRVYGYGYTF.

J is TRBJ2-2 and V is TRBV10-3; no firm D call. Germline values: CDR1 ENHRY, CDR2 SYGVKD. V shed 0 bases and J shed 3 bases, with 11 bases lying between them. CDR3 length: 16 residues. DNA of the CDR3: TGTGCCATCAGTGAGTCAAAGGGAAGTTACACCGGGGAGCTGTTTTTT. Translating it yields CAISESKGSYTGELFF.

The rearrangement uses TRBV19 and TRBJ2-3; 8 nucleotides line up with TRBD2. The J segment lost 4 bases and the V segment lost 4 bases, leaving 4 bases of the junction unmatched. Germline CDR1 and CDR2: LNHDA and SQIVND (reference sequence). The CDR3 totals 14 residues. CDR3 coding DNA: TGTGCCAGTAGTACTGGACTAGCCCCAGATACGCAGTATTTT. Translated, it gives CASSTGLAPDTQYF.

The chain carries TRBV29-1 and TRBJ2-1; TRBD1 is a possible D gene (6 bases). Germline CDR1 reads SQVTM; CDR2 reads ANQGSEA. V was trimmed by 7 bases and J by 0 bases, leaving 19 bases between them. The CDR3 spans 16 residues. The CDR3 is CSAQSRGPSSYNEQFF. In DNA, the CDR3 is TGCAGCGCCCAGTCCAGGGGTCCGAGCTCCTACAATGAGCAGTTCTTC.

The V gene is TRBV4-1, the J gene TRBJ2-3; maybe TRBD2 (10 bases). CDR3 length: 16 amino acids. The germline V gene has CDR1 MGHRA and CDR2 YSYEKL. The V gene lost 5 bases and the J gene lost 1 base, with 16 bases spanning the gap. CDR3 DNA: TGCGCCAGCAGCGGGACAGGGACTAGCGGCACAGATACGCAGTATTTT. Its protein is CASSGTGTSGTDTQYF.

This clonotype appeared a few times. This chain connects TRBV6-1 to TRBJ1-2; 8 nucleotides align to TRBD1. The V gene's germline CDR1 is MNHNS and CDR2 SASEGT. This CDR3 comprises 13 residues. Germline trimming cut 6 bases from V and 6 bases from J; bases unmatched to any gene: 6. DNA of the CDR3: TGTGCCAGCAGCGAGCCGGACAGGGATGGCTACACCTTC. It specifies CASSEPDRDGYTF.

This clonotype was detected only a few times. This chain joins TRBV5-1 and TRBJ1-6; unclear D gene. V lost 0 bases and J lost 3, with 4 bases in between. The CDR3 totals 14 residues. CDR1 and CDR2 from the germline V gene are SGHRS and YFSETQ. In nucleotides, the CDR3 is TGCGCCAGCAGCTTGGACTTCTATAATTCACCCCTCCACTTT. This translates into CASSLDFYNSPLHF.

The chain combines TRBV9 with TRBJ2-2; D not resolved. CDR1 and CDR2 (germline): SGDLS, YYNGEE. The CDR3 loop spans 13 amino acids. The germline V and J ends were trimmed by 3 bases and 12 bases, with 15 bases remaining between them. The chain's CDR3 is CASSAPGSGKLFF. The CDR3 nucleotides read TGTGCCAGCAGCGCCCCCGGTTCCGGTAAGCTGTTTTTT. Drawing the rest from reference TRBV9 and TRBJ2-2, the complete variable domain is DSGVTQTPKHLITATGQRVTLRCSPRSGDLSVYWYQQSLDQGLQFLIQYYNGEERAKGNILERFSAQQFPDLHSELNLSSLELGDSALYFCASSAPGSGKLFFGEGSRLTVL.

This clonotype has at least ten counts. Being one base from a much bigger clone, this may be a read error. DNA of the CDR3: TGTGCCGGCAGCTTAGGGACTAGTTCCTACGAGCAGTACTTC. Translation gives CAGSLGTSSYEQYF. The chain joins TRBV7-9 to TRBJ2-7; the match to TRBD2 covers 8 bases. The CDR3 spans 14 residues. CDR1 and CDR2 from the germline V gene are SEHNR and FQNEAQ (reference sequence).

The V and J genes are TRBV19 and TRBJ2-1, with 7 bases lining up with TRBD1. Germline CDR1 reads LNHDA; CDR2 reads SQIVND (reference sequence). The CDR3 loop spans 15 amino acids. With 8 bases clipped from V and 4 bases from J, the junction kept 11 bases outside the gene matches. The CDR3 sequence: CASWGPGQPYNEQFF. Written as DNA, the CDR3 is TGTGCCAGTTGGGGGCCGGGACAGCCATACAATGAGCAGTTCTTC.

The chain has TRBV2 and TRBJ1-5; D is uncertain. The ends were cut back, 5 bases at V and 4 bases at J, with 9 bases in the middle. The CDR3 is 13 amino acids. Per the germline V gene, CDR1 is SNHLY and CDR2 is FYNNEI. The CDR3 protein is CASSTDGNQPQHF. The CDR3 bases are TGTGCCAGCAGTACGGACGGAAATCAGCCCCAGCATTTT.

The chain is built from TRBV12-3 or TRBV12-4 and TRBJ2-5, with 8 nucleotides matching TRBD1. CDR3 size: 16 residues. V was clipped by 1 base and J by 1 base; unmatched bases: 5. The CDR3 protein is CASSLEDRESQETQYF. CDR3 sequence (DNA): TGTGCCAGCAGTTTAGAGGACAGGGAGTCCCAAGAGACCCAGTACTTC.

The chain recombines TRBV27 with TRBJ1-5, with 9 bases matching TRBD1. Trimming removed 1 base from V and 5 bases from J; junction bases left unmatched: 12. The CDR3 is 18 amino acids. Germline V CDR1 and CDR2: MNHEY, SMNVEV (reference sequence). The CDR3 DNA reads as TGTGCCAGCAGTTTATTGGGACAGGGTGGGGGGGCCGATCAGCCCCAGCATTTT. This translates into CASSLLGQGGGADQPQHF.

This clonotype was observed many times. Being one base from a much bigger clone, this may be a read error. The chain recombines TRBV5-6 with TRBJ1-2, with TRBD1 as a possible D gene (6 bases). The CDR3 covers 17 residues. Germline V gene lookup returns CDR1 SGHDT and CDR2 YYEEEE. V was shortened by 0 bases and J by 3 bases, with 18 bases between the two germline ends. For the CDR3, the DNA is TGTGCCAGCAGCTTGGAGGGCACGCAGGGGTCCCACTATGGCTACACCTTC. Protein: CASSLEGTQGSHYGYTF.

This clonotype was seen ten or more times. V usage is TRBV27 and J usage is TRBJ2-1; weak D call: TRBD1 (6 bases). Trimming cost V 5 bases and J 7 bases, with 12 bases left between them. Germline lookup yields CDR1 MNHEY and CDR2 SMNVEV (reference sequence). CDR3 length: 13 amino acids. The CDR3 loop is CASSGTGKNEQFF. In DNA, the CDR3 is TGTGCCAGCAGTGGCACAGGGAAGAATGAGCAGTTCTTC.

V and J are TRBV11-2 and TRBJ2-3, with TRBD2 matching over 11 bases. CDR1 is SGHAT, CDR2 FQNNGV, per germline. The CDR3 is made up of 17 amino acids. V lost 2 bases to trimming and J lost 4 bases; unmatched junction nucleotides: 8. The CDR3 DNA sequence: TGTGCCAGCAGCTTACGGTTAGCGGGAGGGACGGCAGATACGCAGTATTTT. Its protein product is CASSLRLAGGTADTQYF. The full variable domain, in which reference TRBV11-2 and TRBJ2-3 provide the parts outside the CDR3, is EAGVAQSPRYKIIEKRQSVAFWCNPISGHATLYWYQQILGQGPKLLIQFQNNGVVDDSQLPKDRFSAERLKGVDSTLKIQPAKLEDSAVYLCASSLRLAGGTADTQYFGPGTRLTVL.

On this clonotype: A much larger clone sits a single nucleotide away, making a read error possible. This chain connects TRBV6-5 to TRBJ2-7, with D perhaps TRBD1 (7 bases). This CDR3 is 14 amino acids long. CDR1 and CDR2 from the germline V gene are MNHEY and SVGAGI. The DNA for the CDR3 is TGTGCCTGCAGAAGGGACTCCCAGGGGGGCGAGCAGTACTTC. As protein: CACRRDSQGGEQYF.

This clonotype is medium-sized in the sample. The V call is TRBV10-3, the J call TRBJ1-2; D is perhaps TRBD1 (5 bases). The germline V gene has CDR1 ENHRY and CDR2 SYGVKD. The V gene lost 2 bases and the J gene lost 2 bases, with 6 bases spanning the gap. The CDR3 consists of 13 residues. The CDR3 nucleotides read TGTGCCATCAGTGAGGAGGGGAACTATGGCTACACCTTC. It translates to CAISEEGNYGYTF.